The 27 T cell receptor beta chains below all came from one sample that was sequenced in a study of blood T cell repertoires in COVID-19. Sequenced by immunoSEQ multiplex PCR; TCRdb stores in-frame clones only, minus some. This table has 200,000 to 250,000 clones, 70% to 90% appearing once. Source material: PBMCs or T cells enriched from blood (not recorded which). The receptors derive from a woman in her forties or fifties in a cohort exposed to, infected with or recovered from COVID-19 (not recorded which).

The chain carries TRBV19 and TRBJ1-1; D gene unclear. The CDR3 has 15 residues. V was shortened by 4 bases and J by 1 base, with 13 bases between the two germline ends. CDR1 LNHDA and CDR2 SQIVND come from the germline V gene (reference sequence). The DNA for the CDR3 is TGTGCCAGTAGTAGTAATCCGTTGGCGAACACTGAAGCTTTCTTT. Translated, it gives CASSSNPLANTEAFF.

V and J are TRBV5-8 and TRBJ1-2; no firm D call. The CDR3 covers 15 residues. The V end was cut by 4 bases, the J end by 9 bases, with 22 bases between. The germline gives CDR1 SGHTS, CDR2 YDEGEE. The CDR3 DNA follows: TGTGCCAGCAGCACTACGTCCTCTCCCTCTGCCCGCTACACCTTC. Protein product: CASSTTSSPSARYTF.

This chain uses TRBV3-1 (or the pseudogene TRBV3-2) with TRBJ2-3, with TRBD2 matching over 12 bases. After removal of 1 base from V and 3 bases from J, the junction contained 11 bases not matched to a gene. The CDR3 is 19 residues long. Germline V CDR1 and CDR2: LGHDT, YNNKEL (reference sequence). The CDR3 loop is CASSQVVRSSGGETDTQYF. DNA for the CDR3: TGTGCCAGCAGCCAAGTGGTGCGGTCTAGCGGGGGGGAAACAGATACGCAGTATTTT.

The V and J genes are TRBV3-1 (or the pseudogene TRBV3-2) and TRBJ1-5; the D is unclear. There are 14 residues in the CDR3. Trimming took 1 base from V and 5 from J, leaving 9 bases between them. Germline V CDR1 and CDR2: LGHDT, YNNKEL (reference sequence). The CDR3: CASSQGVRHQPQHF. The CDR3 bases are TGTGCCAGCAGCCAAGGGGTCAGGCATCAGCCCCAGCATTTT.

This chain connects TRBV14 to TRBJ1-2; 11 nucleotides line up with TRBD1. CDR1 SGHDN and CDR2 FVKESK come from the germline V gene. Unmatched junction bases numbered 10, after V lost 2 bases and J lost 5 bases. CDR3 length: 17 residues. This CDR3 is CASSQLKGDRGTYGYTF. CDR3 nucleotide sequence: TGTGCCAGCAGCCAATTGAAGGGGGACAGGGGGACATATGGCTACACCTTC.

This clone was observed a single time. The rearrangement joins TRBV4-3 to TRBJ1-1; no clear D gene. The CDR3 has 15 amino acids. Per germline, CDR1 LGHNA and CDR2 YSLEER. With 0 bases removed from V and 4 bases from J, the gap between germline ends came to 12 bases. In DNA, the CDR3 is TGCGCCAGCAGCCAAGACAGGTCGTGGATCACTGAAGCTTTCTTT. It translates to CASSQDRSWITEAFF.

The chain has TRBV7-5 and TRBJ1-5; the table's D call, TRBD1, has no DNA check behind it. TRBV7-5 is a pseudogene. The CDR3 runs 17 residues. The CDR3 loop is CARSPKPHDSLNQPQHF. In DNA form, the CDR3 reads TGTGCCAGAAGTCCAAAGCCCCACGACAGTCTCAATCAGCCCCAGCATTTT.

Concerning this clone itself: Relative to the germline gene, one junction end is altered; a read error may explain this. The J gene is TRBJ2-1, the V gene TRBV9, with 11 positions matching TRBD2. Germline V lookup: CDR1 SGDLS, CDR2 YYNGEE. This CDR3 contains 15 residues. CDR3 DNA: TGTGCCAGCACCGTAGCGGGGGGGGAGTACAATGAGCAGTTCTTC. Translation gives CASTVAGGEYNEQFF.

The chain joins TRBV30 to TRBJ1-2; 8 bases fit TRBD1. Germline CDR1 is GTSNPN and CDR2 is SVGIG (reference sequence). CDR3 size: 12 residues. The CDR3 nucleotides read TGTTGCACGTCAGGGGGCAACTATGGCTACACCTTC. Translating gives CCTSGGNYGYTF.

About this clone: At one of its ends the junction is not consistent with the germline gene, which may arise from a read error. The CDR3 nucleotides read TGTGCTAGCAGCCCACACGTCGGACAGGGCCACCAGTACTTC. It specifies CASSPHVGQGHQYF. The genes are TRBV7-7 and TRBJ2-5, with 8 bases identical to TRBD1. The CDR3 has 14 residues. Germline CDR1 reads SSHAT; CDR2 reads FNYEAQ (reference sequence).

This clone was observed a few times. V gene TRBV9 combines with J gene TRBJ2-2; 7 bases line up with TRBD1. Unmatched junction bases numbered 8, after V lost 4 bases and J lost 5 bases. This CDR3 is built from 15 residues. The germline V gene has CDR1 SGDLS and CDR2 YYNGEE. The CDR3 bases are TGTGCCAGCAGCCCTAGCTCAGGGGGAACCGGGGAGCTGTTTTTT. Its protein product is CASSPSSGGTGELFF.

The chain recombines TRBV27 with TRBJ1-1, with 7 bases fitting TRBD1. The CDR3 has 13 amino acids. Germline assignment: CDR1 MNHEY and CDR2 SMNVEV (reference sequence). V was pared by 8 bases and J by 11 bases, with 14 bases of the junction left unmatched. The CDR3 region is CASVAQGRHLAFF. CDR3 bases: TGTGCCAGCGTCGCACAGGGGCGCCATTTGGCTTTCTTT.

This clone was observed once. The V and J genes are TRBV11-2 and TRBJ1-3, with D unclear. From germline, CDR1 is SGHAT and CDR2 FQNNGV. The CDR3 spans 13 residues. Trimming took 2 bases from V and 3 from J, leaving 5 bases between them. This CDR3 is CASSLSDGNTIYF. CDR3 DNA: TGTGCCAGCAGCTTATCAGATGGAAACACCATATATTTT.

V is TRBV14 and J is TRBJ2-7, with 11 nucleotides matching TRBD2. In germline, CDR1 is SGHDN, CDR2 FVKESK. J gave up 2 bases and V 4 bases, and 4 bases lay outside the gene matches. The CDR3 length is 15 residues. For the CDR3, the DNA is TGTGCCAGCAGCCTAGGGACTAGCGGAGCCTACGAGCAGTACTTC. Protein product: CASSLGTSGAYEQYF.

V gene TRBV4-2 combines with J gene TRBJ1-1; the match to TRBD1 covers 8 bases. The CDR3 contains 16 residues. Trimming took 7 bases from V and 5 from J; bases not matched to a gene: 15. Germline values: CDR1 LGHNA, CDR2 YNFKEQ. The CDR3: CASMFDRGSGGTEAFF. CDR3 DNA: TGTGCCAGCATGTTCGACAGGGGCTCAGGGGGGACTGAAGCTTTCTTT.

V and J are TRBV7-6 and TRBJ2-1, with a possible D match to TRBD2 (5 bases). The CDR3 loop spans 16 amino acids. Germline V gene sequence: CDR1 SGHVS, CDR2 FNYEAQ. The V end lost 1 base, the J end lost 0 bases, and 10 bases lay between the germline ends. CDR3 coding DNA: TGTGCCAGCAGCTTAGGGCCGGGAAGCTCCTACAATGAGCAGTTCTTC. It specifies CASSLGPGSSYNEQFF.

The chain links TRBV7-2 to TRBJ1-2; tentative D call: TRBD1 (6 bases). The germline V and J ends were trimmed by 3 bases and 4 bases, with 12 bases remaining between them. The CDR3 is made up of 14 amino acids. Germline values: CDR1 SGHTA, CDR2 FQGNSA. The CDR3, as DNA: TGTGCCAGCAGCTTGCTCGGACAGATCTATGGCTACACCTTC. Protein product: CASSLLGQIYGYTF.

The CDR3 nucleotides are TGTGCCAGCAGTTACACAGCAGCCTACGAGCAGTACTTC. Protein sequence: CASSYTAAYEQYF. The chain recombines TRBV6-2 or TRBV6-3 with TRBJ2-7; D unresolved. Germline CDR1 MNHEY, CDR2 SVGEGT. The V and J ends lost 2 bases and 2 bases respectively, with 7 bases between them. The CDR3 has 13 amino acids.

The chain links TRBV5-6 to TRBJ1-4; 10 bases are shared with TRBD1. This CDR3 comprises 16 residues. The ends lost 5 bases at V and 6 bases at J; junction bases unmatched: 10. Germline loops: CDR1 SGHDT, CDR2 YYEEEE. Here the CDR3 DNA reads TGTGCCAGCAGACAAAGACAGGGGGCGATGGATGAAAAACTGTTTTTT. It specifies CASRQRQGAMDEKLFF.

This clone was detected once. The chain employs TRBV2 and TRBJ1-2; TRBD1 matches at 7 bases. The CDR3 has 18 amino acids. With 4 bases clipped from V and 0 bases from J, the junction kept 14 bases outside the gene matches. From germline, CDR1 is SNHLY and CDR2 FYNNEI. The CDR3 spells CASSGPRDSSLANYGYTF. The CDR3 DNA sequence: TGTGCCAGCAGTGGGCCCCGGGACAGCTCGTTAGCTAACTATGGCTACACCTTC.

The CDR3 region has the DNA TGCAGTGCTAGTACAGGGACGCGGCGGAATTCACCCCTCCACTTT. It yields the protein CSASTGTRRNSPLHF. This sequence joins TRBV20-1 and TRBJ1-6; tentatively, D is TRBD1 (6 bases). The V and J ends lost 3 bases and 7 bases respectively, with 16 bases between them. There are 15 residues in the CDR3. Germline V gene data show CDR1 as DFQATT and CDR2 as SNEGSKA (reference sequence).

This clone has more than one count but fewer than ten. J is TRBJ2-5 and V is TRBV4-1, with D unclear. Germline V gene lookup returns CDR1 MGHRA and CDR2 YSYEKL. V lost 4 bases and J lost 1, with 13 bases in between. This CDR3 is 15 amino acids long. The DNA for the CDR3 is TGCGCCAGCAGCCCCCCTTCAGGTTCCCAAGAGACCCAGTACTTC. It codes for CASSPPSGSQETQYF.

This chain connects TRBV7-9 to TRBJ1-4, with 10 positions matching TRBD1. This CDR3 has 16 amino acids. Per the germline V gene, CDR1 is SEHNR and CDR2 is FQNEAQ (reference sequence). The trim removed 5 bases at V and 5 bases at J, leaving 8 bases unmatched. CDR3 protein: CASSLSPGQGNEKLFF. In nucleotides, the CDR3 is TGTGCCAGCAGCCTTTCTCCGGGACAGGGGAATGAAAAACTGTTTTTT.

The CDR3 protein is CASSPIEQAGELFF. CDR3 in DNA: TGTGCCAGCTCCCCGATCGAGCAGGCCGGGGAGCTGTTTTTT. The V and J genes are TRBV18 and TRBJ2-2, with unresolved D. This CDR3 contains 14 residues. Deletions cut 6 bases from V and 6 bases from J, with 14 bases between. The V gene's germline CDR1 is KGHSH and CDR2 LQKENI.

This rearrangement joins TRBV21-1 to TRBJ2-7; the table calls TRBD1, which could not be checked here. TRBV21-1 is a documented pseudogene. The CDR3 length is 14 residues. The CDR3 DNA reads as TGTGCCAGCAGCAAAGTGGGGCCGTTTTACGAGCAGTACTTC. It specifies CASSKVGPFYEQYF.

The chain carries TRBV28 and TRBJ1-2; 10 bases line up with TRBD1. J lost 7 bases, V lost 5 bases, and 7 bases had no gene match. This CDR3 spans 14 amino acids. Germline V gene lookup returns CDR1 MDHEN and CDR2 SYDVKM. The CDR3 spells CASSPPDRGFGYTF. The DNA for the CDR3 is TGTGCCAGCAGTCCCCCGGACAGGGGGTTTGGCTACACCTTC.

This clone showed up just once. The gene calls are TRBV29-1 and TRBJ1-5; D might be TRBD1 (5 bases). Germline loops: CDR1 SQVTM, CDR2 ANQGSEA. V lost 4 bases and J lost 5, with 9 bases in between. The CDR3 runs to 12 residues. CDR3 region: CSVGGGDQPQHF. As DNA, the CDR3 is TGCAGCGTTGGGGGGGGTGATCAGCCCCAGCATTTT.